The 24 T cell receptor beta chains given below trace back to one sample, sequenced in a study of beta chain features in type 1 diabetes. Study-wide results and caveats: Shortening of TCRB CDR3s, moderate but significant, appeared in all four CD4+ subsets of Type 1 diabetes patients.

For these TCRs, the target antigens are not known. The sequenced template was cDNA made from the entire isolated RNA. Using immunoSEQ multiplex PCR, the repertoire was profiled, and TCRdb retains in-frame clones only, with some absent. The repertoire holds some 170,000 clones, with 50% to 70% as singletons. The sequenced sample consisted of naive CD4+ T cells from blood. These receptors came from a man aged 25-45 years with type 1 diabetes.

The rearrangement links TRBV4-3 to TRBJ2-1; 16 nucleotides match TRBD2. The V segment lost 3 bases and the J segment 9 bases; nucleotides outside the gene matches: 5. Germline CDR1 LGHNA, CDR2 YSLEER. The CDR3 runs to 16 residues. CDR3 sequence: CASSHGTSGGAGEQFF. For the CDR3, the DNA is TGCGCCAGCAGCCATGGGACTAGCGGGGGGGCAGGTGAGCAGTTCTTC.

The chain carries TRBV29-1 and TRBJ2-7; 9 bases match TRBD1. J gave up 3 bases and V 6 bases, and 9 bases lay outside the gene matches. The CDR3 is 14 amino acids. In germline, CDR1 is SQVTM, CDR2 ANQGSEA. DNA of the CDR3: TGCAGCGTCCGCCGGGACAGGGCGATCTACGAGCAGTACTTC. Translation: CSVRRDRAIYEQYF.

This chain joins TRBV30 and TRBJ1-4; D might be TRBD1 (6 bases). This CDR3 comprises 14 residues. The germline CDR1 and CDR2 sequences are GTSNPN and SVGIG (reference sequence). The ends were cut back, 2 bases at V and 0 bases at J, with 7 bases in the middle. The CDR3 reads CAWSRGATNEKLFF. DNA of the CDR3: TGTGCCTGGAGTAGGGGGGCAACTAATGAAAAACTGTTTTTT.

This clone was recorded a few times. Sequence at one end of the junction differs from germline and may be a read error. The gene calls are TRBV14 and TRBJ2-7; 7 bases map to TRBD2. The germline V gene encodes CDR1 SGHDN and CDR2 FVKESK. The CDR3 covers 12 residues. In DNA, the CDR3 is TGTGCCAGCAGCCAAGATTGGCGGGAGCGGTACTTC. Translating gives CASSQDWRERYF.

V and J are TRBV30 and TRBJ1-1, with D uncertain. The CDR3 consists of 14 residues. V was cut by 2 bases and J by 0 bases, with 10 bases left in between. The germline CDR1 and CDR2 sequences are GTSNPN and SVGIG (reference sequence). The CDR3 sequence: CAWSRRHLNTEAFF. The CDR3 nucleotides read TGTGCCTGGAGTCGGAGACACCTGAACACTGAAGCTTTCTTT.

The chain couples TRBV18 to TRBJ1-5; D not certain. Trimming cost V 2 bases and J 4 bases, with 6 bases left between them. CDR1 KGHSH and CDR2 LQKENI come from the germline V gene. The CDR3 loop spans 13 amino acids. The CDR3 protein is CASSPGRNQPQHF. The DNA of the CDR3 is TGTGCCAGCTCACCAGGCCGGAATCAGCCCCAGCATTTT.

This clone was seen a handful of times. The chain recombines TRBV29-1 with TRBJ2-5; possibly TRBD1 or TRBD2 for D (5 bases each). The length of the CDR3 is 13 residues. Germline V gene data show CDR1 as SQVTM and CDR2 as ANQGSEA. Trimming left V 2 bases short and J 2 bases short, with 9 bases between. CDR3 amino acids: CSVEYGGQETQYF. The CDR3 DNA sequence: TGCAGCGTTGAATATGGGGGACAAGAGACCCAGTACTTC.

The V and J genes are TRBV4-3 and TRBJ2-7, with 10 bases identical to TRBD1. V shed 0 bases, J shed 6 bases, and the junction held 2 bases outside the gene matches. The CDR3 runs to 14 residues. Germline loops: CDR1 LGHNA, CDR2 YSLEER. Here the CDR3 DNA reads TGCGCCAGCAGCCAAGAAGGGACAGGGGTCGAGCAGTACTTC. It encodes CASSQEGTGVEQYF.

A few counts support this clone. The J gene is TRBJ2-5, the V gene TRBV11-2; D not resolved. V dropped 0 bases and J dropped 5 bases, with 10 bases sitting between them. This CDR3 spans 14 amino acids. The germline CDR1 and CDR2 sequences are SGHAT and FQNNGV. The CDR3 DNA sequence: TGTGCCAGCAGCTTAGATCCCAAGGCCGAGACCCAGTACTTC. Translating it yields CASSLDPKAETQYF.

The chain has TRBV7-9 and TRBJ2-3; a weak D match, TRBD2 (5 bases). This CDR3 spans 11 amino acids. Germline-derived CDR1 and CDR2 are SEHNR and FQNEAQ (reference sequence). Trimming shortened V by 1 base and J by 12 bases, and 8 bases separated the two germline ends. The CDR3 DNA reads as TGTGCCAGCAGCTTAGTAGAGGGACAGTATTTT. This encodes CASSLVEGQYF.

Note on this clone: Other DNA sequences in this specimen translate into the identical CDR3. The chain links TRBV30 to TRBJ1-1, with a weak D call TRBD1 (5 bases). Trimming pared 1 base from V and 0 bases from J, leaving 6 bases between. Germline V lookup: CDR1 GTSNPN, CDR2 SVGIG (reference sequence). The CDR3 sequence is 13 residues long. CDR3 in amino acids: CAWSETVNTEAFF. The CDR3 nucleotides are TGTGCCTGGAGTGAGACAGTGAACACTGAAGCTTTCTTT.

In its sample, this clone was seen once. The chain's CDR3 is CASSLSLGNNSPLHF. In nucleotides, the CDR3 is TGTGCCAGCAGCTTGTCTCTTGGAAATAATTCACCCCTCCACTTT. This chain joins TRBV7-9 and TRBJ1-6; no firm D call. V lost 3 bases and J 5 bases, leaving 11 bases between the germline ends. The CDR3 is 15 residues long. The germline CDR1 and CDR2 sequences are SEHNR and FQNEAQ (reference sequence).

The genes are TRBV2 and TRBJ2-1; D may match TRBD1 or TRBD2 (5 bases each). The V and J ends lost 7 bases and 2 bases respectively, with 9 bases between them. The germline gives CDR1 SNHLY, CDR2 FYNNEI. The CDR3 runs to 13 residues. CDR3 loop: CASNLGAYNEQFF. In DNA form, the CDR3 reads TGTGCCAGCAATTTGGGGGCCTACAATGAGCAGTTCTTC.

The genes are TRBV2 and TRBJ2-3; no definite D call. Per the germline V gene, CDR1 is SNHLY and CDR2 is FYNNEI. The CDR3 has 13 amino acids. V was clipped by 6 bases and J by 8 bases, with 15 bases between them. This CDR3 reads CASRAVGIRTQYF. The CDR3 DNA is TGTGCCAGCAGGGCCGTTGGGATTCGTACGCAGTATTTT.

V gene TRBV10-3 combines with J gene TRBJ2-3; D perhaps matches TRBD1 (6 bases). The ends were cut back, 4 bases at V and 1 base at J, with 12 bases in the middle. Per germline, CDR1 ENHRY and CDR2 SYGVKD. CDR3 length: 15 amino acids. The chain's CDR3 is CAISVHRARTDTQYF. The CDR3 DNA sequence: TGTGCCATCAGTGTACACAGGGCCCGCACAGATACGCAGTATTTT.

This clone turned up a few times. The chain uses TRBV29-1 and TRBJ2-2; no reliable D call. The ends were cut back, 7 bases at V and 6 bases at J, with 12 bases in the middle. Germline V gene data show CDR1 as SQVTM and CDR2 as ANQGSEA. The CDR3 loop spans 12 amino acids. The CDR3 protein is CSGLDEAGELFF. For the CDR3, the DNA is TGCAGCGGATTAGATGAGGCCGGGGAGCTGTTTTTT.

There are a few counts of this clone. This chain connects TRBV30 to TRBJ2-7, with D possibly being TRBD1 (6 bases). This CDR3 has 13 residues. V lost 3 bases and J lost 5, with 14 bases in between. Germline V lookup: CDR1 GTSNPN, CDR2 SVGIG (reference sequence). CDR3: CAWRQGTPNEQYF. The CDR3 region has the DNA TGTGCCTGGAGACAGGGAACCCCTAACGAGCAGTACTTC.

The chain combines TRBV7-9 with TRBJ2-2; 7 bases are shared with TRBD1. This CDR3 has 15 amino acids. After removal of 5 bases from V and 0 bases from J, the junction contained 3 bases not matched to a gene. From germline, CDR1 is SEHNR and CDR2 FQNEAQ (reference sequence). The CDR3 region has the DNA TGTGCCAGCAGCCGGACAGGTTCGAACACCGGGGAGCTGTTTTTT. Its translation: CASSRTGSNTGELFF.

This clone has a handful of counts. V is TRBV30 and J is TRBJ1-2; D uncertain. Germline V gene data show CDR1 as GTSNPN and CDR2 as SVGIG (reference sequence). V gave up 0 bases and J gave up 4 bases, with 9 bases separating them. The CDR3 contains 13 residues. As DNA, the CDR3 is TGTGCCTGGAGTGTAATGGGTTTCTATGGCTACACCTTC. Its protein product is CAWSVMGFYGYTF.

This chain uses TRBV2 with TRBJ2-5; no clear D. CDR1 is SNHLY, CDR2 FYNNEI, per germline. This CDR3 region has 13 residues. V lost 7 bases and J lost 4, with 13 bases in between. The CDR3, as DNA: TGTGCCAGCAATCGCGCTGGGCCAGAGACCCAGTACTTC. It is translated as CASNRAGPETQYF.

The chain joins TRBV2 to TRBJ2-3; D perhaps matches TRBD1 (6 bases). This CDR3 is built from 13 residues. V lost 5 bases to trimming and J lost 1 base, with 7 bases between them. Germline assignment: CDR1 SNHLY and CDR2 FYNNEI. The CDR3 spells CASSRQGTDTQYF. The DNA for the CDR3 is TGTGCCAGCAGTCGACAGGGCACAGATACGCAGTATTTT.

The chain uses TRBV29-1 and TRBJ2-7; D uncertain. The V end was cut by 8 bases, the J end by 0 bases, with 11 bases between. The CDR3 is 12 residues long. In germline, CDR1 is SQVTM, CDR2 ANQGSEA. Written as DNA, the CDR3 is TGCAGCTTTATGGGCAGCTCCTACGAGCAGTACTTC. This translates into CSFMGSSYEQYF.

The J gene is TRBJ1-2, the V gene TRBV19; D is unclear. This CDR3 contains 12 residues. Germline loops: CDR1 LNHDA, CDR2 SQIVND (reference sequence). V dropped 4 bases and J dropped 7 bases, with 10 bases sitting between them. The CDR3 sequence: CASSTRSFGYTF. The DNA for the CDR3 is TGTGCCAGTAGTACCAGGAGTTTTGGCTACACCTTC. The whole variable domain, filled in from reference TRBV19 and TRBJ1-2, reads DGGITQSPKYLFRKEGQNVTLSCEQNLNHDAMYWYRQDPGQGLRLIYYSQIVNDFQKGDIAEGYSVSREKKESFPLTVTSAQKNPTAFYLCASSTRSFGYTFGSGTRLTVV.

This clone was recorded only once. The J gene is TRBJ1-2, the V gene TRBV7-8; TRBD1 agrees at 7 bases. V lost 1 base to trimming and J lost 4 bases; unmatched junction nucleotides: 6. The germline gives CDR1 SGHVS, CDR2 FQNEAQ. CDR3 length: 15 amino acids. The CDR3 loop is CASSLEGAGGYGYTF. Here the CDR3 DNA reads TGTGCCAGCAGCTTAGAAGGGGCAGGGGGCTATGGCTACACCTTC.